The 18 T cell receptor beta chains below come from one sample, sequenced in a study of T cells of healthy individuals. One entry per CDR3 protein, called by TCRdb with MiXCR from the 5' RACE reads. Of 45,000 to 60,000 distinct CDR3 sequences in the sample, roughly 14% were seen once. The receptors shown here come from a human donor in good health.

This clonotype was recorded many times. The rearrangement uses TRBV4-2 and TRBJ2-5; D ambiguous. Trimming removed 0 bases from V and 2 bases from J, with 7 bases in between. The germline CDR1 and CDR2 sequences are LGHNA and YNFKEQ. The CDR3 covers 14 residues. In nucleotides, the CDR3 is TGTGCCAGCAGCCAAGATTCAGTACAAGAGACCCAGTACTTC. It codes for CASSQDSVQETQYF.

This clonotype was observed many times. The chain couples TRBV6-2 or TRBV6-3 to TRBJ2-1; no firm D call. The V gene's germline CDR1 is MNHEY and CDR2 SVGEGT. V shed 8 bases and J shed 7 bases, with 18 bases lying between them. CDR3 length equals 14 residues. The CDR3 sequence is CASFKEYGPNEQFF. CDR3 DNA sequence: TGTGCCAGCTTTAAGGAATACGGTCCTAATGAGCAGTTCTTC.

The chain carries TRBV12-3 or TRBV12-4 and TRBJ2-7; 7 bases are a match to TRBD1. The CDR3 is 13 residues long. The trim removed 4 bases at V and 6 bases at J, leaving 6 bases unmatched. CDR3 bases: TGTGCCAGCAGTTCCAGACAGGGTTCCGAGCAGTACTTC. It translates to CASSSRQGSEQYF.

This clonotype was counted many times. This chain joins TRBV5-1 and TRBJ2-7; D is undetermined. V gave up 4 bases and J gave up 2 bases, with 4 bases separating them. In germline, CDR1 is SGHRS, CDR2 YFSETQ. The CDR3 extends over 11 amino acids. In DNA form, the CDR3 reads TGCGCCAGCAGCGGGGCCTACGAGCAGTACTTC. Protein product: CASSGAYEQYF.

This clonotype was detected many times. The chain has TRBV7-2 and TRBJ1-2, with D possibly TRBD1 on 6 matching bases. V lost 4 bases to trimming and J lost 7 bases, with 13 bases between them. The CDR3 length is 13 residues. Germline CDR1 and CDR2: SGHTA and FQGNSA. For the CDR3, the DNA is TGTGCCAGCAGCTCGCGGACAGTAGCTGGCTACACCTTC. It codes for CASSSRTVAGYTF.

This clonotype was counted a few times. The chain recombines TRBV7-9 with TRBJ2-7; D not resolved. The V gene lost 5 bases and the J gene lost 7 bases, with 9 bases spanning the gap. Germline assignment: CDR1 SEHNR and CDR2 FQNEAQ (reference sequence). CDR3 length equals 11 residues. Written as DNA, the CDR3 is TGTGCCAGCAGCCCCCGACATGAGCAGTACTTC. Its protein is CASSPRHEQYF.

This clonotype appeared many times. The gene calls are TRBV28 and TRBJ1-5, with D possibly being TRBD1 (6 bases). Between the trimmed V and J ends, which lost 9 bases and 4 bases, there was a span of 13 bases. CDR1 and CDR2 from the germline V gene are MDHEN and SYDVKM. The CDR3 runs to 13 residues. The CDR3 DNA sequence: TGTGCCAGTGCAGGACAGCTGAATCAGCCCCAGCATTTT. Its translation: CASAGQLNQPQHF.

The rearrangement links TRBV7-8 to TRBJ2-7; D gene unclear. With 2 bases removed from V and 5 bases from J, the gap between germline ends came to 10 bases. This CDR3 is 13 amino acids long. The V gene's germline CDR1 is SGHVS and CDR2 FQNEAQ. The CDR3 nucleotides read TGTGCCAGCAGCTTATCCGGAGATGACGAGCAGTACTTC. It specifies CASSLSGDDEQYF. Based on the CDR3 plus reference TRBV7-8 and TRBJ2-7, the full variable domain is GAGVSQSPRYKVAKRGQDVALRCDPISGHVSLFWYQQALGQGPEFLTYFQNEAQLDKSGLPSDRFFAERPEGSVSTLKIQRTQQEDSAVYLCASSLSGDDEQYFGPGTRLTVT.

This clonotype has at least ten counts. The chain links TRBV7-2 to TRBJ2-1; 8 bases map to TRBD2. Per germline, CDR1 SGHTA and CDR2 FQGNSA. With 1 base clipped from V and 0 bases from J, the junction kept 8 bases outside the gene matches. The CDR3 spans 18 residues. For the CDR3, the DNA is TGTGCCAGCAGCTTAGGCCCTCCGGGACTAGGCTCCTACAATGAGCAGTTCTTC. Its translation is CASSLGPPGLGSYNEQFF.

The chain joins TRBV6-5 to TRBJ1-6; D may be TRBD1 (5 bases). The germline V and J ends were trimmed by 7 bases and 12 bases, with 13 bases remaining between them. This CDR3 region has 12 residues. From germline, CDR1 is MNHEY and CDR2 SVGAGI. The CDR3 bases are TGTGCCAGCAAGGGACCTTCAGAACCCCTCCACTTT. It translates to CASKGPSEPLHF.

The table lists this clonotype with many counts. CDR3 nucleotide sequence: TGTGCCAGCAGTTACTCGATTATCGGACGGACCATCTCTGGGGCCAACGTCCTGACTTTC. Translating gives CASSYSIIGRTISGANVLTF. This chain connects TRBV6-5 to TRBJ2-6; D call uncertain. The CDR3 consists of 20 residues. V lost 0 bases, J lost 0 bases, and 18 bases lay in between. The germline CDR1 and CDR2 sequences are MNHEY and SVGAGI.

This clonotype was counted at least ten times. The V call is TRBV20-1, the J call TRBJ2-3; D is possibly TRBD2 (5 bases). Trimming left V 3 bases short and J 0 bases short, with 16 bases between. Germline assignment: CDR1 DFQATT and CDR2 SNEGSKA (reference sequence). The CDR3 runs to 16 residues. The CDR3: CSARSIALSSTDTQYF. The DNA for the CDR3 is TGCAGTGCTAGGTCTATAGCGCTATCTAGCACAGATACGCAGTATTTT.

V usage is TRBV20-1 and J usage is TRBJ2-3; 9 bases map to TRBD2. CDR1 DFQATT and CDR2 SNEGSKA come from the germline V gene (reference sequence). This CDR3 has 14 amino acids. V lost 1 base to trimming and J lost 5 bases; unmatched junction nucleotides: 4. The CDR3 spells CSARVAGGQDTQYF. The CDR3 bases are TGCAGTGCTAGAGTCGCGGGGGGGCAAGATACGCAGTATTTT.

This clonotype was seen more than once but under ten times. This rearrangement joins TRBV2 to TRBJ1-1, with a tentative D call TRBD1 (5 bases). CDR3 length: 14 amino acids. CDR1 SNHLY and CDR2 FYNNEI come from the germline V gene. Trimming pared 8 bases from V and 3 bases from J, leaving 16 bases between. The CDR3 nucleotides are TGTGCCAGCGGGAAGGCCGGGACCTACACTGAAGCTTTCTTT. Translation: CASGKAGTYTEAFF.

This clonotype was recorded many times. This rearrangement joins TRBV6-1 to TRBJ1-2; D is ambiguous. Germline CDR1 and CDR2: MNHNS and SASEGT. The CDR3 is 14 amino acids. V was pared by 9 bases and J by 2 bases, with 16 bases between. CDR3 protein: CASAGPMGNYGYTF. CDR3 nucleotides: TGTGCCAGTGCGGGCCCAATGGGGAACTATGGCTACACCTTC.

This clonotype was seen a few times. This chain joins TRBV24-1 and TRBJ2-2; TRBD1 matches at 7 bases. CDR1 is KGHDR, CDR2 SFDVKD, per germline. CDR3 length equals 16 residues. The V gene end was trimmed by 3 bases and the J gene end by 7 bases; junction bases not matched to a gene: 10. The CDR3 sequence: CATSDPQGDKHGELFF. In DNA, the CDR3 is TGTGCCACCAGTGATCCGCAGGGGGATAAGCACGGGGAGCTGTTTTTT.

This clonotype was seen only a few times. This CDR3 reads CSARGSTNYGYTF. The CDR3 nucleotides are TGCAGTGCTAGGGGTTCCACCAATTATGGCTACACCTTC. This rearrangement joins TRBV20-1 to TRBJ1-2; D remains unclear. From germline, CDR1 is DFQATT and CDR2 SNEGSKA (reference sequence). The CDR3 length is 13 residues. V lost 3 bases to trimming and J lost 5 bases, with 13 bases between them.

This clonotype was seen many times. The chain recombines TRBV7-9 with TRBJ1-2, with D uncertain. Trimming removed 5 bases from V and 7 bases from J, with 17 bases in between. This CDR3 has 14 amino acids. CDR1 is SEHNR, CDR2 FQNEAQ, per germline (reference sequence). CDR3 sequence: CASSPPVDGSGYTF. The DNA for the CDR3 is TGTGCCAGCAGCCCCCCTGTCGACGGATCTGGCTACACCTTC.